This T cell receptor (beta chain) was recorded in a study of graft-versus-host responses after intestinal transplantation. Study-level findings and limits: The study associated peak circulating GvH clone levels with early post-transplant HvG declines.

Regarding this clone: Its antigen remains unknown.

CDR1 is SEHNR and CDR2 is FQNEAQ in the germline V gene (reference sequence). Trimming cost V 5 bases and J 7 bases, with 14 bases left between them. The CDR3 totals 14 residues. Repertoires were generated with immunoSEQ multiplex PCR, while TCRdb's copy carries only in-frame clones and drops some. The sample lists about 130,000 clones; approximately 91% were seen once. The sample was unstimulated CD4+ T cells sorted from spleen or lymph node cells, taken before intestinal transplant. The V call is TRBV7-9, the J call TRBJ1-4; a possible D gene is TRBD1 (5 bases). The TCR comes from a human donor who received an intestinal transplant. CDR3 loop: CASSPGQVPEKLFF. CDR3 nucleotides: TGTGCCAGCAGCCCAGGACAAGTTCCTGAAAAACTGTTTTTT.